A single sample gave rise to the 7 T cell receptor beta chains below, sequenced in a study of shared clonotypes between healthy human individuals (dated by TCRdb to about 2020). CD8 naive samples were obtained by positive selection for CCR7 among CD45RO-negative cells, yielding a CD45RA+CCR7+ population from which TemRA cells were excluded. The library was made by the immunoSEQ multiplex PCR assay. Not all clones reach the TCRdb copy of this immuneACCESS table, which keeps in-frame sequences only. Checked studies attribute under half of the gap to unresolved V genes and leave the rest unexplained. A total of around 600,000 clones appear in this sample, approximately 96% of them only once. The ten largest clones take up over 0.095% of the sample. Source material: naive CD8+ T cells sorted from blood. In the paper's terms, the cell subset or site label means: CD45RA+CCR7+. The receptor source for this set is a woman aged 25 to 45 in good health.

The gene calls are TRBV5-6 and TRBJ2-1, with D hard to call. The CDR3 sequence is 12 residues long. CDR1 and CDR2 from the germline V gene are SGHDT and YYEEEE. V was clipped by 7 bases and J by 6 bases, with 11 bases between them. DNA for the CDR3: TGTGCCAGCGGGATGGCCGCCAATGAGCAGTTCTTC. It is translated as CASGMAANEQFF.

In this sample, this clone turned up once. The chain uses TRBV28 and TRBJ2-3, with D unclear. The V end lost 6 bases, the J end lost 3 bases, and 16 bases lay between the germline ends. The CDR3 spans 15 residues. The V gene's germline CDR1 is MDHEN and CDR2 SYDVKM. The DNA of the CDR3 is TGTGCCAGCAGCATCCGGCCTTCCACGACAGATACGCAGTATTTT. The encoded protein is CASSIRPSTTDTQYF. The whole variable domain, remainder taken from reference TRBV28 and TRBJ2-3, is DVKVTQSSRYLVKRTGEKVFLECVQDMDHENMFWYRQDPGLGLRLIYFSYDVKMKEKGDIPEGYSVSREKKERFSLILESASTNQTSMYLCASSIRPSTTDTQYFGPGTRLTVL.

The CDR3 DNA reads as TGTGCCAGCAGTTACACGCTCGGGGCCGGGCTAGGCTACACCTTC. This translates into CASSYTLGAGLGYTF. The chain joins TRBV6-6 to TRBJ1-2, with a possible D match to TRBD1 (5 bases). V was trimmed by 2 bases and J by 8 bases, leaving 18 bases between them. Germline V gene data show CDR1 as MNHNY and CDR2 as SVGAGI (reference sequence). This CDR3 spans 15 amino acids.

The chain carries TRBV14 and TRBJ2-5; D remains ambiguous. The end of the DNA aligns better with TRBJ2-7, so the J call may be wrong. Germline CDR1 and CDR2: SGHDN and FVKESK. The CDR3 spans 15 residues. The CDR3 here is CASSQFRSAGYEQYF. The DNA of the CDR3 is TGTGCCAGCAGCCAATTTAGGTCGGCAGGCTACGAGCAGTACTTC.

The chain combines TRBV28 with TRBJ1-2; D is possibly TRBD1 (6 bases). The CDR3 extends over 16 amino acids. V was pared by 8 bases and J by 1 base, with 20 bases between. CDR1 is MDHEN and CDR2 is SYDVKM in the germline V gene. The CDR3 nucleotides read TGTGCCAGCTCCCCCCGGGCAGGGGAACTTAACTATGGCTACACCTTC. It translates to CASSPRAGELNYGYTF.

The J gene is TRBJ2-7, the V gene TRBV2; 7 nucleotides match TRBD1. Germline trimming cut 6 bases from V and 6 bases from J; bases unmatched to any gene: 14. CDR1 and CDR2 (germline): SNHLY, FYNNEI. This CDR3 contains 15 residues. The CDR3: CASRVRQGDLIEQYF. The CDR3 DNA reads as TGTGCCAGCAGAGTTAGACAGGGTGATTTGATCGAGCAGTACTTC.

CDR3 sequence reads: CASSEGLATYEQYF. CDR3 DNA: TGCGCCAGCAGTGAGGGTCTAGCGACCTACGAGCAGTACTTC. The chain recombines TRBV10-1 with TRBJ2-7; possibly TRBD2 for D (6 bases). V was clipped by 2 bases and J by 2 bases, with 10 bases between them. The CDR3 runs to 14 residues. The germline CDR1 and CDR2 sequences are WNHNN and SYGVQD (reference sequence).